This TCR beta chain came from a study of blood T cell repertoires in COVID-19. The overall study: Researchers got acute and convalescent COVID-19 samples from the United States, Italy and Spain.

Authors' processing steps: It was from reference gene primer amplification that nucleated cell counts were estimated. TCRdb's copy holds only in-frame clones and misses some; the assay was immunoSEQ multiplex PCR. V, J and clone size reflect that table, while D and trimming were determined from the DNA. The table shows about 280,000 clones, with approximately 85% occurring only once. The CDR3 spans 15 residues. The V gene's germline CDR1 is SGHTA and CDR2 FQGTGA. Trimming pared 1 base from V and 0 bases from J, leaving 7 bases between. The TCR comes from a man aged 18 to 29 with active or convalescent COVID-19. The chain is built from TRBV7-3 and TRBJ1-3, with no clear D. Sequenced input: peripheral blood. CDR3: CASSLNSVSGNTIYF. The CDR3 region has the DNA TGTGCCAGCAGCTTAAATTCAGTCTCTGGAAACACCATATATTTT.